Listed here are 30 T cell receptor beta chains from one sample, sequenced in a study of CD8+CD57+ T cells in acquired aplastic anemia. The authors sequenced patients whose flow cytometry had shown CD8+CD57+ cell expansion. The use of genomic DNA as template underpinned the TCR beta VDJ and CDR3 profiling. TCRdb independently ran MiXCR on the reads; one entry per CDR3 protein. The sample shows 50,000 or so distinct CDR3 sequences, approximately 52% of them seen only once. Material for sequencing was sorted CD4+, CD8+, or CD8+CD57+ T cells (not recorded which) from PBMCs. Receptor source: a human donor with aplastic anemia.

The sample holds a few counts of this clonotype. Its ends do not fully match the called genes, so a read error is possible. The chain combines TRBV4-1 with TRBJ2-1; 8 bases agree with TRBD2. This CDR3 has 16 amino acids. Germline V gene lookup returns CDR1 MGHRA and CDR2 YSYEKL. This CDR3 reads CAGSQDELADHNEQFF. The CDR3 region has the DNA TGCGCCGGCAGCCAAGATGAACTAGCGGATCACAATGAGCAGTTCTTC.

This chain links TRBV19 with TRBJ1-1, with no clear D. Deletions cut 7 bases from V and 2 bases from J, with 8 bases between. Per the germline V gene, CDR1 is LNHDA and CDR2 is SQIVND (reference sequence). This CDR3 contains 12 residues. The CDR3 DNA reads TGTGCCAGTAATAGCGGCAACACTGAAGCTTTCTTT. Translating it yields CASNSGNTEAFF.

Ten or more counts support this clonotype. V gene TRBV27 combines with J gene TRBJ2-2; weak D call: TRBD1 (6 bases). The CDR3 extends over 13 amino acids. V lost 4 bases, J lost 6 bases, and 9 bases lay in between. Germline CDR1 and CDR2: MNHEY and SMNVEV (reference sequence). CDR3 region: CASSSSGAGELFF. In DNA, the CDR3 is TGTGCCAGCAGTTCGTCAGGGGCCGGGGAGCTGTTTTTT.

The chain recombines TRBV7-8 with TRBJ2-7; weak D call: TRBD2 (7 bases). Trimming removed 1 base at V and 5 bases at J, with 24 bases between. This CDR3 is 18 amino acids long. Germline loops: CDR1 SGHVS, CDR2 FQNEAQ. CDR3 protein: CASSLGAPGGAVPNEQYF. CDR3 nucleotide sequence: TGTGCCAGCAGCTTAGGGGCCCCGGGGGGCGCAGTGCCGAACGAGCAGTACTTC.

The J gene is TRBJ1-2, the V gene TRBV27; 7 bases fit TRBD1. This CDR3 comprises 14 residues. V was pared by 2 bases and J by 4 bases, with 4 bases of the junction left unmatched. Per germline, CDR1 MNHEY and CDR2 SMNVEV (reference sequence). The CDR3 coding sequence is TGTGCCAGCAGTTTAAAGGCAGGGGGCTATGGCTACACCTTC. Its protein is CASSLKAGGYGYTF.

J is TRBJ2-3 and V is TRBV19; D perhaps matches TRBD1 (6 bases). This CDR3 comprises 16 residues. The ends were cut back, 1 base at V and 4 bases at J, with 15 bases in the middle. CDR1 and CDR2 (germline): LNHDA, SQIVND (reference sequence). The CDR3 reads CASSIGVGAGADTQYF. DNA of the CDR3: TGTGCCAGTAGTATAGGCGTAGGGGCAGGGGCAGATACGCAGTATTTT.

The V gene is TRBV2, the J gene TRBJ2-5; no definite D call. V was pared by 9 bases and J by 5 bases, with 19 bases between. The CDR3 loop spans 14 amino acids. Germline V lookup: CDR1 SNHLY, CDR2 FYNNEI. As DNA, the CDR3 is TGTGCCAGTACGTTCAACTTGTTTTCGGAGACCCAGTACTTC. Amino acid sequence: CASTFNLFSETQYF.

This chain connects TRBV19 to TRBJ1-6; TRBD1 agrees at 12 bases. CDR1 and CDR2 (germline): LNHDA, SQIVND (reference sequence). This CDR3 region has 15 residues. Germline trimming cut 4 bases from V and 9 bases from J; bases unmatched to any gene: 4. This CDR3 is CASSNPGQGASPLHF. The DNA of the CDR3 is TGTGCCAGTAGTAACCCGGGACAGGGGGCTTCACCCCTCCACTTT.

This clonotype was recorded at least ten times. The gene calls are TRBV7-2 and TRBJ1-1; D gene ambiguous. Looked up from germline, CDR1 is SGHTA and CDR2 is FQGNSA. Trimming shortened V by 5 bases and J by 1 base, and 14 bases separated the two germline ends. The CDR3 is 15 amino acids. The CDR3 reads CASSTSQAPNTEAFF. The CDR3 DNA follows: TGTGCCAGCAGCACATCGCAGGCGCCGAACACTGAAGCTTTCTTT.

The genes are TRBV9 and TRBJ1-2; no clear D. There are 12 residues in the CDR3. The ends were cut back, 7 bases at V and 1 base at J, with 8 bases in the middle. Germline assignment: CDR1 SGDLS and CDR2 YYNGEE. The CDR3 protein is CASATDNYGYTF. CDR3 coding DNA: TGTGCCAGCGCGACGGATAACTATGGCTACACCTTC.

This clonotype was seen only a few times. The chain links TRBV20-1 to TRBJ2-7; 7 bases map to TRBD2. Germline CDR1 reads DFQATT; CDR2 reads SNEGSKA (reference sequence). V was clipped by 1 base and J by 7 bases; unmatched bases: 1. This CDR3 is built from 11 residues. The CDR3 reads CSARAAGEQYF. CDR3 DNA: TGCAGTGCTAGAGCAGCGGGGGAGCAGTACTTC.

The chain recombines TRBV10-3 with TRBJ1-5; tentatively, D is TRBD1 (5 bases). Germline V gene lookup returns CDR1 ENHRY and CDR2 SYGVKD. Trimming cost V 6 bases and J 4 bases, with 10 bases left between them. There are 13 residues in the CDR3. The CDR3: CAIRTDSNQPQHF. The DNA for the CDR3 is TGTGCCATCAGGACAGACTCTAATCAGCCCCAGCATTTT.

This chain links TRBV20-1 with TRBJ1-5; 7 nucleotides line up with TRBD1. Trimming at V came to 2 bases and at J to 1 base, leaving 2 bases not matched to a gene. Germline assignment: CDR1 DFQATT and CDR2 SNEGSKA (reference sequence). The CDR3 is made up of 14 amino acids. The CDR3 DNA sequence: TGCAGTGCTAGACCGACAGGGAGCAATCAGCCCCAGCATTTT. It is translated as CSARPTGSNQPQHF.

This chain links TRBV3-1 with TRBJ1-6, with D perhaps matching TRBD1 (5 bases). V was cut by 4 bases and J by 6 bases, with 10 bases left in between. CDR3 length equals 14 residues. Per germline, CDR1 LGHDT and CDR2 YNNKEL (reference sequence). The CDR3 DNA sequence: TGTGCCAGCAGCCTAGTGGGGACTAATTCACCCCTCCACTTT. It yields the protein CASSLVGTNSPLHF. Full variable domain (remainder filled in from reference TRBV3-1 and TRBJ1-6): DTAVSQTPKYLVTQMGNDKSIKCEQNLGHDTMYWYKQDSKKFLKIMFSYNNKELIINETVPNRFSPKSPDKAHLNLHINSLELGDSAVYFCASSLVGTNSPLHFGNGTRLTVT.

This clonotype was seen ten or more times. In DNA form, the CDR3 reads TGTGCCAGCAGTCCAGCGGACGGATACAATGAGCAGTTCTTC. Protein sequence: CASSPADGYNEQFF. The chain recombines TRBV2 with TRBJ2-1; D possibly corresponds to TRBD2 (5 bases). CDR3 length: 14 amino acids. The germline gives CDR1 SNHLY, CDR2 FYNNEI. The V end was cut by 5 bases, the J end by 4 bases, with 12 bases between.

By proportion, this clonotype is medium-sized. This chain's CDR3 is CASTATGQGYTF. Written as DNA, the CDR3 is TGTGCCAGCACCGCTACAGGGCAAGGCTACACCTTC. The chain combines TRBV7-9 with TRBJ1-2; possibly TRBD1 for D (6 bases). Germline V gene data show CDR1 as SEHNR and CDR2 as FQNEAQ (reference sequence). CDR3 length: 12 amino acids. V was shortened by 7 bases and J by 8 bases, with 14 bases between the two germline ends.

Comments on this clonotype: The junction does not match germline at one end; this may be a read error. The V gene is TRBV5-6, the J gene TRBJ2-7, with D perhaps being TRBD1 or TRBD2 (5 bases each). The germline V gene has CDR1 SGHDT and CDR2 YYEEEE. The CDR3 has 14 amino acids. CDR3: CASSTGRSSCEQYF. Here the CDR3 DNA reads TGTGCCAGCAGCACGGGACGGAGCTCCTGCGAGCAGTACTTC.

The rearrangement uses TRBV15 and TRBJ2-7; 12 bases are shared with TRBD2. The CDR3 runs to 15 residues. V gave up 1 base and J gave up 6 bases; unmatched junction bases: 4. Germline CDR1 is LNHNV and CDR2 is YYDKDF (reference sequence). The CDR3 coding sequence is TGTGCCACCAGCAGAGGACTAGCGGGGGTAAGCGAGCAGTACTTC. Amino acids: CATSRGLAGVSEQYF.

By proportion, this clonotype is medium-sized. The J gene is TRBJ1-6, the V gene TRBV19; D gene ambiguous. CDR1 LNHDA and CDR2 SQIVND come from the germline V gene (reference sequence). Trimming shortened V by 7 bases and J by 13 bases, and 11 bases separated the two germline ends. The length of the CDR3 is 11 residues. CDR3: CASNDHGPLHF. Written as DNA, the CDR3 is TGTGCCAGTAATGATCACGGGCCCCTCCACTTT.

The genes are TRBV2 and TRBJ1-5; D gene uncertain. V lost 4 bases and J lost 4, with 8 bases in between. This CDR3 has 13 amino acids. Germline loops: CDR1 SNHLY, CDR2 FYNNEI. CDR3 in DNA: TGTGCCAGCAGTGTTTGGTGGAATCAGCCCCAGCATTTT. This encodes CASSVWWNQPQHF.

This clonotype occurred many times. This rearrangement joins TRBV29-1 to TRBJ2-5; 7 bases are a match to TRBD1. The CDR3 totals 12 residues. Unmatched junction bases numbered 4, after V lost 5 bases and J lost 4 bases. Germline CDR1 SQVTM, CDR2 ANQGSEA. Here the CDR3 DNA reads TGCAGCGTTCCGACAGGGCGAGAGACCCAGTACTTC. As protein: CSVPTGRETQYF.

This clonotype was picked up one time. This rearrangement joins TRBV9 to TRBJ1-1; tentative D call: TRBD1 (5 bases). The CDR3 runs to 16 residues. V was trimmed by 0 bases and J by 3 bases, leaving 15 bases between them. Per the germline V gene, CDR1 is SGDLS and CDR2 is YYNGEE. The chain's CDR3 is CASSVGGVGGDTEAFF. In DNA, the CDR3 is TGTGCCAGCAGCGTAGGGGGGGTGGGTGGGGACACTGAAGCTTTCTTT.

The table lists this clonotype with a few counts. This chain uses TRBV2 with TRBJ1-1; D gene ambiguous. Germline V gene sequence: CDR1 SNHLY, CDR2 FYNNEI. The CDR3 length is 12 residues. V lost 5 bases and J 6 bases, leaving 10 bases between the germline ends. The CDR3 nucleotides read TGTGCCAGCAGTCCTAGGTCCTCTGAAGCTTTCTTT. It codes for CASSPRSSEAFF.

This chain joins TRBV20-1 and TRBJ1-5; TRBD1 might be the D (5 bases). This CDR3 comprises 16 residues. In germline, CDR1 is DFQATT, CDR2 SNEGSKA (reference sequence). With 6 bases removed from V and 4 bases from J, the gap between germline ends came to 22 bases. The chain's CDR3 is CSAVSHQGIKNQPQHF. The CDR3 DNA reads as TGCAGTGCCGTCTCGCATCAGGGAATAAAGAATCAGCCCCAGCATTTT.

This clonotype has a handful of counts. The J gene is TRBJ2-3, the V gene TRBV3-1, with 12 positions matching TRBD2. In germline, CDR1 is LGHDT, CDR2 YNNKEL (reference sequence). V gave up 1 base and J gave up 6 bases; unmatched junction bases: 11. The CDR3 length is 18 residues. CDR3 in amino acids: CASSQGTLAGGPGDTQYF. The CDR3 region has the DNA TGTGCCAGCAGCCAAGGGACACTAGCGGGGGGACCGGGGGATACGCAGTATTTT.

This clonotype was picked up one time. The chain is built from TRBV19 and TRBJ1-5; D is undetermined. Trimming took off 7 bases at V and 0 bases at J, with 16 bases between the two ends. Per the germline V gene, CDR1 is LNHDA and CDR2 is SQIVND (reference sequence). The CDR3 has 16 residues. CDR3 coding DNA: TGTGCCAGTACCTCAAGGTCCGGCTATAGCAATCAGCCCCAGCATTTT. Translating it yields CASTSRSGYSNQPQHF.

The rearrangement joins TRBV2 to TRBJ2-7; no definite D call. Germline V lookup: CDR1 SNHLY, CDR2 FYNNEI. The CDR3 runs to 14 residues. V lost 8 bases and J 8 bases, leaving 22 bases between the germline ends. CDR3 in DNA: TGTGCCAGCCCCCGAGACGCTAGACATCCCAAGCAGTACTTC. The encoded protein is CASPRDARHPKQYF.

Many counts were recorded for this clonotype. The rearrangement links TRBV5-1 to TRBJ2-5; 7 nucleotides match TRBD2. Germline-derived CDR1 and CDR2 are SGHRS and YFSETQ. The ends lost 0 bases at V and 3 bases at J; junction bases unmatched: 5. The CDR3 spans 15 residues. The CDR3 nucleotides are TGCGCCAGCAGCTTGGTCGGGGGGATAAAAGAGACCCAGTACTTC. Translated, it gives CASSLVGGIKETQYF.

Notes on this clonotype: Because it lacks the conserved phenylalanine or tryptophan at the end, this CDR3 is likely a read error. The chain is built from TRBV4-1 and TRBJ1-2, with D perhaps matching TRBD1 (5 bases). V was trimmed by 6 bases and J by 6 bases, leaving 17 bases between them. The CDR3 is 14 amino acids. In germline, CDR1 is MGHRA, CDR2 YSYEKL. The CDR3 DNA is TGCGCCAGCAGTCCTAATCACAGGATGGATGGCTACACCCTC. Its protein is CASSPNHRMDGYTL.

V usage is TRBV6-6 and J usage is TRBJ1-1; D gene uncertain. Germline CDR1 MNHNY, CDR2 SVGAGI (reference sequence). The V end lost 8 bases, the J end lost 11 bases, and 15 bases lay between the germline ends. The CDR3 contains 11 residues. The CDR3 is CASVGIISAFF. The CDR3 DNA follows: TGTGCCAGCGTTGGCATCATTAGCGCTTTCTTT.